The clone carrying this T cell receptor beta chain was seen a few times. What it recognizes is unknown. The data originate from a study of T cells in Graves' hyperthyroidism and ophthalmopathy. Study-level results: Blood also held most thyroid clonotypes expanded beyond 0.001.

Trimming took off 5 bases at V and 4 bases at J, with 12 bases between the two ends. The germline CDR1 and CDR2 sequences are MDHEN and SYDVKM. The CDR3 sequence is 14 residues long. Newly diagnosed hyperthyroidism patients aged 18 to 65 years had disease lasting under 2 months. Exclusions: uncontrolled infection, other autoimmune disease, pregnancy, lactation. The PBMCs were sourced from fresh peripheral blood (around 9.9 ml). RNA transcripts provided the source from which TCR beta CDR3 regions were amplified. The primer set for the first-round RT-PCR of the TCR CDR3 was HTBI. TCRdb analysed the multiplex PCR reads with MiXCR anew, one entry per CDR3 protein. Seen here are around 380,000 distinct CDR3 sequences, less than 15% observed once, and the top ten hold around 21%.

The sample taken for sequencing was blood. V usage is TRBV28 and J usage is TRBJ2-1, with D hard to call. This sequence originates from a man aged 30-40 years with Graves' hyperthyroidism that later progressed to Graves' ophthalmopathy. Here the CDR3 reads CASSEIKHYNEQFF. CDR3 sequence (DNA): TGTGCCAGCAGTGAAATAAAACATTACAATGAGCAGTTCTTC.